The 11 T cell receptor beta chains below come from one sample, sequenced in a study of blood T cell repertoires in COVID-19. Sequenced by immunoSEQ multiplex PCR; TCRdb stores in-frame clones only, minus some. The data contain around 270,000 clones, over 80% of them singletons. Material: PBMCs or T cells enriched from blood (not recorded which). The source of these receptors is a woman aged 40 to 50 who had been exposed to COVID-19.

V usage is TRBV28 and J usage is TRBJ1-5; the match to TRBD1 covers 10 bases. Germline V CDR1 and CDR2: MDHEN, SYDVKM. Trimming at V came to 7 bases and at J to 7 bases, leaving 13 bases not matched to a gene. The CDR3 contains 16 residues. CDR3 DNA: TGTGCCAGCACCGTGCCCCCCGGGACAGGGGAACAGCCCCAGCATTTT. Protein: CASTVPPGTGEQPQHF.

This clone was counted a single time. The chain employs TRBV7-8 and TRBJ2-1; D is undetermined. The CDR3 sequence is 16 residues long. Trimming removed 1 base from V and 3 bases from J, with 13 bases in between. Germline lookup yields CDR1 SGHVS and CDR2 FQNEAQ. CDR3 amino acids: CASSLGFQRSYNEQFF. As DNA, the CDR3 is TGTGCCAGCAGCTTAGGTTTCCAGCGTAGCTACAATGAGCAGTTCTTC. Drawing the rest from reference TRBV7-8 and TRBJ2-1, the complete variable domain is GAGVSQSPRYKVAKRGQDVALRCDPISGHVSLFWYQQALGQGPEFLTYFQNEAQLDKSGLPSDRFFAERPEGSVSTLKIQRTQQEDSAVYLCASSLGFQRSYNEQFFGPGTRLTVL.

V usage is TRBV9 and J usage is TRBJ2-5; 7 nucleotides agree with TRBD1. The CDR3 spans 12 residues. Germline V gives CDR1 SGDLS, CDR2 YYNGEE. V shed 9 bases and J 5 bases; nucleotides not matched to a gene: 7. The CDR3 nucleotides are TGTGCCATCTCCGACAGGGATGAGACCCAGTACTTC. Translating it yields CAISDRDETQYF.

CDR3 region: CASSPGGHYGYTF. The CDR3 bases are TGTGCCAGCAGCCCGGGGGGGCACTATGGCTACACCTTC. This chain links TRBV3-1 (or the pseudogene TRBV3-2) with TRBJ1-2; weak D call: TRBD1 (6 bases). The length of the CDR3 is 13 residues. V dropped 4 bases and J dropped 3 bases, with 9 bases sitting between them. Germline V CDR1 and CDR2: LGHDT, YNNKEL (reference sequence).

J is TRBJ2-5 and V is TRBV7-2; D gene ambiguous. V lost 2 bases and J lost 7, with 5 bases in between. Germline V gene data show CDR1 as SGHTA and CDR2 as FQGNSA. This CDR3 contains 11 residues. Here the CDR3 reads CASSLLGTQYF. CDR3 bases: TGTGCCAGCAGCTTACTCGGGACCCAGTACTTC.

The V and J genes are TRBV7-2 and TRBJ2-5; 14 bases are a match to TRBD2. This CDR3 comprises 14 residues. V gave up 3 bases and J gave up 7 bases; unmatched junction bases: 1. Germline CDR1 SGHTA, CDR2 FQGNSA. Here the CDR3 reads CASSFGLAGGTQYF. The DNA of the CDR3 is TGTGCCAGCAGCTTCGGACTAGCGGGAGGGACCCAGTACTTC. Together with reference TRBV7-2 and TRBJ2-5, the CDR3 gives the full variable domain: GAGVSQSPSNKVTEKGKDVELRCDPISGHTALYWYRQSLGQGLEFLIYFQGNSAPDKSGLPSDRFSAERTGGSVSTLTIQRTQQEDSAVYLCASSFGLAGGTQYFGPGTRLLVL.

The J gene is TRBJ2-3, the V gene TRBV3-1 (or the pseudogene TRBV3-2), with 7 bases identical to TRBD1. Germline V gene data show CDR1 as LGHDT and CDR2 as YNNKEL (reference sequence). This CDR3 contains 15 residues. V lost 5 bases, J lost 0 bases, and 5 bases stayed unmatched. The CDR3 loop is CASSYDRVSTDTQYF. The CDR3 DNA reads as TGTGCCAGCAGCTACGACAGGGTTAGCACAGATACGCAGTATTTT.

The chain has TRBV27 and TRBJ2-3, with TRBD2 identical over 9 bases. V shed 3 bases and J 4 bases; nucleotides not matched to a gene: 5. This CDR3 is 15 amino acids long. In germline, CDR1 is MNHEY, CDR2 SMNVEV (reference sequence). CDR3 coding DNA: TGTGCCAGCAGTTTGGCGGGGGGGCCCCCAGATACGCAGTATTTT. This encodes CASSLAGGPPDTQYF.

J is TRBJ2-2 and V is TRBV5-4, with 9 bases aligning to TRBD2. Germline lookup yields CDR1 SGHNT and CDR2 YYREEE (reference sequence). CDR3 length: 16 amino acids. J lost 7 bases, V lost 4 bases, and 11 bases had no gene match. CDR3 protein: CASSPLSGRSGGELFF. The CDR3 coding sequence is TGTGCCAGCAGCCCACTAAGCGGGAGGAGTGGCGGGGAGCTGTTTTTT.

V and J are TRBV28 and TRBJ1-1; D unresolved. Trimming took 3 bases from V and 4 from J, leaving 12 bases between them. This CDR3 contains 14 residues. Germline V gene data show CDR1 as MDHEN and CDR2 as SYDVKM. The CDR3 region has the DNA TGTGCCAGCAGTTTTCCGGGGAGAGGCACTGAAGCTTTCTTT. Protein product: CASSFPGRGTEAFF.

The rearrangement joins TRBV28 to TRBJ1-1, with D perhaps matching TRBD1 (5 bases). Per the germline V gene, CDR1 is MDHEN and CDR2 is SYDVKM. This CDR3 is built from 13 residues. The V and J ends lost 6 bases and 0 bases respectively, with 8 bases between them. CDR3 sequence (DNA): TGTGCCAGCAGCCTGGGGCTGAACACTGAAGCTTTCTTT. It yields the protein CASSLGLNTEAFF.